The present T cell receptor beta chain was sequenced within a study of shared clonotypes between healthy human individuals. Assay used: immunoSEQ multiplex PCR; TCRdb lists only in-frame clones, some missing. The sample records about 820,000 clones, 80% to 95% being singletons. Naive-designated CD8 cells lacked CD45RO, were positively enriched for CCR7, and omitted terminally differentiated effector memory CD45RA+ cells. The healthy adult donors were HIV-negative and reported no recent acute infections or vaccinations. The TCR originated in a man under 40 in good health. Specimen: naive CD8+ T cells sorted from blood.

The CDR3 reads CASTRSAGTDTQYF. The CDR3 nucleotides read TGTGCCAGCACTCGTAGCGCGGGCACAGATACGCAGTATTTT. The rearrangement links TRBV27 to TRBJ2-3, with TRBD2 as a possible D gene (5 bases). This CDR3 comprises 14 residues. Trimming stripped 7 bases from V and 1 base from J, with 12 bases between. Germline V lookup: CDR1 MNHEY, CDR2 SMNVEV (reference sequence).